This T cell receptor (beta chain) comes out of a study of T cell changes during pregnancy in multiple sclerosis. The CDR3 spans 15 residues. V was pared by 2 bases and J by 7 bases, with 15 bases between. Germline-derived CDR1 and CDR2 are SGHTS and YDEGEE. The protocol was immunoSEQ multiplex PCR, while the TCRdb copy is restricted to in-frame clones and leaves out a portion. The table includes over 25,000 clones, 80% to 90% detected once. The clonotype originates from a female donor with multiple sclerosis, enrolled in a pregnancy study. The genes are TRBV5-8 and TRBJ1-4; TRBD1 might be the D (5 bases). The sample was CD8+ T cells from peripheral blood mononuclear cells, taken in the third trimester of pregnancy. The CDR3 sequence is CASSFGPGGGEKLFF. DNA for the CDR3: TGTGCCAGCAGCTTCGGACCGGGGGGAGGTGAAAAACTGTTTTTT.